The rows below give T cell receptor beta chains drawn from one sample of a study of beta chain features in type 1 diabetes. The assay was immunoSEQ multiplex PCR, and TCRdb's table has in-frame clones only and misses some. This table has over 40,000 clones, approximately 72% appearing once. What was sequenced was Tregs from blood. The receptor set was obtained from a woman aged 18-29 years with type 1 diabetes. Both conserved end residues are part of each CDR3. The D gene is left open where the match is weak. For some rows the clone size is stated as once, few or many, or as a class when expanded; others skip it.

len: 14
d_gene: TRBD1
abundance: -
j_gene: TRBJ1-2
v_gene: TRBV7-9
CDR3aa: CASSPSGQLDGYTF
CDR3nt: TGTGCCAGCAGCCCTTCGGGACAGCTTGATGGCTACACCTTC

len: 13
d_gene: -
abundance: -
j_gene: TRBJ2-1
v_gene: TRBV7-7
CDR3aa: CASSLQVNNEQFF
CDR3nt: TGTGCTAGCAGCTTACAGGTGAACAATGAGCAGTTCTTC

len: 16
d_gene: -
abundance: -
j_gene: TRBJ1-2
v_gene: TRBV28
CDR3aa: CASRRGRELHNYGYTF
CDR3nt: TGTGCCAGCAGGCGGGGCCGCGAACTTCATAACTATGGCTACACCTTC

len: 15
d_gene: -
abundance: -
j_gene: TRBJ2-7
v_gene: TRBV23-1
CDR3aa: CASSQSGGLIGEQYF
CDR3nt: TGCGCCAGCAGTCAATCGGGGGGGCTCATAGGCGAGCAGTACTTC

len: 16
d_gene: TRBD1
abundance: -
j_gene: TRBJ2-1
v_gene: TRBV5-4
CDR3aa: CASSLWDRVTYNEQFF
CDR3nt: TGTGCCAGCAGCTTGTGGGACAGGGTCACCTACAATGAGCAGTTCTTC

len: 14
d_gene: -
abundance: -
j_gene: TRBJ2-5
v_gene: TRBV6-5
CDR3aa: CASSPTGLVETQYF
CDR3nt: TGTGCCAGCAGTCCAACAGGGTTGGTCGAGACCCAGTACTTC

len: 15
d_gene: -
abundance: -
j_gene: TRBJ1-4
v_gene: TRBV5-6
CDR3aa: CASSSYRAYNEKLFF
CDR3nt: TGTGCCAGCAGCTCGTACAGGGCATATAATGAAAAACTGTTTTTT

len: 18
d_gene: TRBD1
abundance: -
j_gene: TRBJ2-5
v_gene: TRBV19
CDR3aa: CASSIDLPGTGRQETQYF
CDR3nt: TGTGCCAGTAGTATAGATCTACCCGGGACAGGGAGGCAAGAGACCCAGTACTTC

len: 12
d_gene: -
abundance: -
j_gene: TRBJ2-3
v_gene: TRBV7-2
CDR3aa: CASSQQKDTQYF
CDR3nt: TGTGCCAGCAGCCAACAGAAAGATACGCAGTATTTT

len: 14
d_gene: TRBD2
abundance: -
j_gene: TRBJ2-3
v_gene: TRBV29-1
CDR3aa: CSVLTSLVTDTQYF
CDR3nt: TGCAGCGTACTGACTAGCTTAGTCACAGATACGCAGTATTTT

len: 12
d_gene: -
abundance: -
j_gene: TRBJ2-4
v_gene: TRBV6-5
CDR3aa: CASSPPSGIQYF
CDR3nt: TGTGCCAGCAGCCCACCATCGGGCATTCAGTACTTC

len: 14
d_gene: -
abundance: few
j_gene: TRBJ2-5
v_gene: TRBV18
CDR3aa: CASSPGGLMETQYF
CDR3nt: TGTGCCAGCTCACCGGGGGGACTGATGGAGACCCAGTACTTC

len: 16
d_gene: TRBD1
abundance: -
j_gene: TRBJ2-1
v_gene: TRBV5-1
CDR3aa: CASSLSRDRIYNEQFF
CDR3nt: TGCGCCAGCAGCTTGTCCCGGGACAGGATCTACAATGAGCAGTTCTTC

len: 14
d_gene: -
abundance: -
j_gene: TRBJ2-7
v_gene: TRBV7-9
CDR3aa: CASSPQRSSYEQYF
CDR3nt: TGTGCCAGCAGCCCCCAGCGCAGTTCCTACGAGCAGTACTTC

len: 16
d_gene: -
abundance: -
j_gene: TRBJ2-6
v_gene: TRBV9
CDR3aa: CASSLWGDSGANVLTF
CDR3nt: TGTGCCAGCAGCCTCTGGGGGGACTCTGGGGCCAACGTCCTGACTTTC

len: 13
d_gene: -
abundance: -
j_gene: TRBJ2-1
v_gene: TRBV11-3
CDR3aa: CASSLELNNEQFF
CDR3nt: TGTGCCAGCAGCTTAGAGTTAAACAATGAGCAGTTCTTC

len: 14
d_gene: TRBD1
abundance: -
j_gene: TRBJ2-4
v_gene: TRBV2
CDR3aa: CASSPRTGENIQYF
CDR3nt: TGTGCCAGCAGTCCTCGGACAGGGGAAAACATTCAGTACTTC

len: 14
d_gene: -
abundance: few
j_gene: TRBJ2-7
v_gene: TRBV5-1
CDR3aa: CASSSGSGLYEQYF
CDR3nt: TGCGCCAGCAGCTCCGGCTCGGGACTTTACGAGCAGTACTTC

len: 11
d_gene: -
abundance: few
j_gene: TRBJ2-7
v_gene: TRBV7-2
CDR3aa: CASRIAYEQYF
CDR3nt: TGTGCCAGCAGGATAGCCTACGAGCAGTACTTC

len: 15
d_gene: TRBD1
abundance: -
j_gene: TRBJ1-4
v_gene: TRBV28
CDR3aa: CASNSGGEGIGKLFF
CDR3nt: TGTGCCAGCAATTCAGGGGGTGAAGGAATTGGAAAACTGTTTTTT

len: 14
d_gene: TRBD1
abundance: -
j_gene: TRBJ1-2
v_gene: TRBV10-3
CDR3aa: CAIRADRGSYGYTF
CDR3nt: TGTGCCATCAGAGCGGACAGGGGGTCCTATGGCTACACCTTC

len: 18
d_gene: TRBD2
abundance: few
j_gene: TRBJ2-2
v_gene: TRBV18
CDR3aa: CASSPRLAGSTNPGELFF
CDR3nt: TGTGCCAGCTCACCACGACTAGCGGGGTCTACCAACCCCGGGGAGCTGTTTTTT

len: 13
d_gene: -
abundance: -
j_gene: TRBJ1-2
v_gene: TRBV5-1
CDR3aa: CASSGTGIAGYTF
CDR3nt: TGCGCCAGCAGCGGAACAGGGATTGCTGGCTACACCTTC

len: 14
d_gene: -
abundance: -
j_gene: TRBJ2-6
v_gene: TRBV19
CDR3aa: CASSLLGGANVLTF
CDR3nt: TGTGCCAGTAGTCTCCTCGGGGGGGCCAACGTCCTGACTTTC

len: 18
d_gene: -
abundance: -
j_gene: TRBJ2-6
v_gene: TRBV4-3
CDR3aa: CASSQESQGISGANVLTF
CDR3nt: TGCGCCAGCAGCCAAGAATCGCAGGGGATCTCTGGGGCCAACGTCCTGACTTTC

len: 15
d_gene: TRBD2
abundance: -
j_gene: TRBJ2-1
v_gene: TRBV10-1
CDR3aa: CASSNSGSGRNEQFF
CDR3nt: TGCGCCAGCAGTAATAGCGGGAGTGGTCGCAATGAGCAGTTCTTC

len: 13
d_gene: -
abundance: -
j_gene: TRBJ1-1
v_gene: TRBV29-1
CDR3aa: CSAIAVLNTEAFF
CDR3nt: TGCAGCGCCATAGCAGTTTTGAACACTGAAGCTTTCTTT

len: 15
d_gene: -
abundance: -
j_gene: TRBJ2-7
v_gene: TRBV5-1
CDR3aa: CASSAGTVRSYEQYF
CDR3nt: TGCGCCAGCAGCGCGGGGACAGTTAGGTCCTACGAGCAGTACTTC

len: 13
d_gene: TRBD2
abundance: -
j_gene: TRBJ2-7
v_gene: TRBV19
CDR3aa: CASSQRGSYEQYF
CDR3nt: TGTGCCAGTAGCCAGCGGGGGAGTTACGAGCAGTACTTC

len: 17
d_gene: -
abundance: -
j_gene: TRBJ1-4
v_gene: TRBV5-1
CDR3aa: CASSLVTGRTTNEKLFF
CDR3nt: TGCGCCAGCAGCTTGGTTACGGGGAGAACGACTAATGAAAAACTGTTTTTT

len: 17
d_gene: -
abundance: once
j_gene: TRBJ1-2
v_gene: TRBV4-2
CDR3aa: CASSFSVRQQSNYGYTF
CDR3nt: TGTGCCAGCAGCTTCTCCGTCAGACAGCAGTCTAACTATGGCTACACCTTC

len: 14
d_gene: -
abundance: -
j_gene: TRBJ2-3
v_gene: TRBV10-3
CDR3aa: CAISEWTDTDTQYF
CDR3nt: TGTGCCATCAGTGAGTGGACAGACACAGATACGCAGTATTTT

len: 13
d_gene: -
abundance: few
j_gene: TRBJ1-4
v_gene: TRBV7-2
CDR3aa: CASSPSTNEKLFF
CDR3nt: TGTGCCAGCAGCCCATCAACTAATGAAAAACTGTTTTTT

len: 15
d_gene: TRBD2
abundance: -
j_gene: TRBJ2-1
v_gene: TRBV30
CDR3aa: CAWAPLAGVRNEQFF
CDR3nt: TGTGCCTGGGCCCCCCTAGCGGGAGTCCGGAATGAGCAGTTCTTC

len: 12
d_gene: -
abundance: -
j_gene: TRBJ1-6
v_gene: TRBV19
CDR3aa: CASDTPTGLLHF
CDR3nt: TGTGCCAGTGATACACCGACAGGTCTCCTCCACTTT

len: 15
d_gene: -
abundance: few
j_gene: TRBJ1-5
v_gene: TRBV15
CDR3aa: CATRDSKEYNQPQHF
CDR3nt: TGTGCCACCAGGGACTCCAAGGAATACAATCAGCCCCAGCATTTT

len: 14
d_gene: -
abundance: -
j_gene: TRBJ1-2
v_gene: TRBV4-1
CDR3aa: CASSQEGGLWGYTF
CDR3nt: TGCGCCAGCAGCCAAGAAGGCGGGTTGTGGGGCTACACCTTC

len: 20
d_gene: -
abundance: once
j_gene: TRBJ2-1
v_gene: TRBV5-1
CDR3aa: CASSLRRSEGVGLHHNEQFF
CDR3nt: TGCGCCAGCAGCTTGAGGCGGAGTGAGGGGGTTGGCCTACATCACAATGAGCAGTTCTTC

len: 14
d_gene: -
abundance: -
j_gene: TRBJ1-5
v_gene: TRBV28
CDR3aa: CASSFGGLNQPQHF
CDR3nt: TGTGCCAGCAGTTTTGGGGGCCTCAATCAGCCCCAGCATTTT

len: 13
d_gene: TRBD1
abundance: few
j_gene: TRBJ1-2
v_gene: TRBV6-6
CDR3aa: CASSYDRVYGYTF
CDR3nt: TGTGCCAGCAGTTATGACAGGGTCTATGGCTACACCTTC

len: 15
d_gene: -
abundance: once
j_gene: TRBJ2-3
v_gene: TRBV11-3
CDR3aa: CASSLAVSSTDTQYF
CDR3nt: TGTGCCAGCAGCTTAGCAGTCTCTAGCACAGATACGCAGTATTTT

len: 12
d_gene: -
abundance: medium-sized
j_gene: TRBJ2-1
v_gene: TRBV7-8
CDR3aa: CASSFPQGEQFF
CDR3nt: TGTGCCAGCAGCTTCCCCCAGGGTGAGCAGTTCTTC

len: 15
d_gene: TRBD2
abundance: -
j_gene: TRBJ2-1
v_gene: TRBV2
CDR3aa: CASSGLAGGYNEQFF
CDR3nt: TGTGCCAGCAGTGGACTAGCGGGGGGCTACAATGAGCAGTTCTTC

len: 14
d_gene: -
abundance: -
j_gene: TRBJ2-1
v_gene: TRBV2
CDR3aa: CASRYYGEYNEQFF
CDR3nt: TGTGCCAGCAGATATTACGGGGAGTACAATGAGCAGTTCTTC

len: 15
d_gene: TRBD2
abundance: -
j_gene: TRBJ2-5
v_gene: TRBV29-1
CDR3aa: CSVGGGSGRMETQYF
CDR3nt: TGCAGCGTGGGGGGGGGTAGCGGGAGGATGGAGACCCAGTACTTC

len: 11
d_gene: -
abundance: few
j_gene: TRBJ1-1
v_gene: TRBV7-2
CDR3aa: CASSYPGQAFF
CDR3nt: TGTGCCAGCAGCTACCCAGGCCAAGCTTTCTTT

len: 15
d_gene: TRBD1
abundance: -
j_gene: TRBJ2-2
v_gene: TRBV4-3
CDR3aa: CASGHGTGGTGELFF
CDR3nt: TGCGCCAGCGGACACGGGACAGGGGGCACCGGGGAGCTGTTTTTT

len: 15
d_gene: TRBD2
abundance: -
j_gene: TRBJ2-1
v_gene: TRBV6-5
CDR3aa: CASSYFGLAGNEQFF
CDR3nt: TGTGCCAGCAGTTACTTCGGACTAGCGGGAAATGAGCAGTTCTTC

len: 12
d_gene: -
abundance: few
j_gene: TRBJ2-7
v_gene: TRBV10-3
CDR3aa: CAISDRGHEQYF
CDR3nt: TGTGCCATCAGTGATCGAGGCCACGAGCAGTACTTC

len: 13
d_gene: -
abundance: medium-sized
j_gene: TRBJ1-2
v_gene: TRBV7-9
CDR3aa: CASSLQGDYGYTF
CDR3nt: TGTGCCAGCAGCTTACAGGGTGACTATGGCTACACCTTC

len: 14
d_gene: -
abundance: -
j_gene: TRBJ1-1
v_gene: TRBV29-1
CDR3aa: CSVPQRNRNTEAFF
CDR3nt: TGCAGCGTACCTCAAAGGAACAGAAACACTGAAGCTTTCTTT

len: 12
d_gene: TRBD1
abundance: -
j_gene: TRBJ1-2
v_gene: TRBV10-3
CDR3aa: CAISAGGYGYTF
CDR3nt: TGTGCCATCAGTGCAGGGGGCTATGGCTACACCTTC

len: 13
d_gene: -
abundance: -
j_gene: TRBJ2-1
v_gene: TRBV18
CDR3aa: CASSPRAAYEQFF
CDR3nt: TGTGCCAGCTCACCCCGCGCCGCGTATGAGCAGTTCTTC